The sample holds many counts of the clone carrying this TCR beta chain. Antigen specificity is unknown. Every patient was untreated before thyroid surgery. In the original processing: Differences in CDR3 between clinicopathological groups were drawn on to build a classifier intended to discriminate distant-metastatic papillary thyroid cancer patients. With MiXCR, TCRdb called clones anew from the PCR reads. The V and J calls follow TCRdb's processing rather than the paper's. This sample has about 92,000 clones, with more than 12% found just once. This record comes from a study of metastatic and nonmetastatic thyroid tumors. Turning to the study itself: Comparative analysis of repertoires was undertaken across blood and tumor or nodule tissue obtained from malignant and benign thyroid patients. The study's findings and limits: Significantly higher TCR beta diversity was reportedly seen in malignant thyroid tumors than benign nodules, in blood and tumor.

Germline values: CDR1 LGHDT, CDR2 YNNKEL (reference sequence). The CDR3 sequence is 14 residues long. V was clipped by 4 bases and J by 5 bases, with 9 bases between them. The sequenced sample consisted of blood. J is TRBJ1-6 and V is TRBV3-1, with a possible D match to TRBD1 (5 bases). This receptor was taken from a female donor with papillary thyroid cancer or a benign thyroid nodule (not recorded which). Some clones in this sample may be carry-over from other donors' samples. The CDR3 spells CASSLGVDNSPLHF. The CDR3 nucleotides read TGTGCCAGCAGCCTAGGGGTAGATAATTCACCCCTCCACTTT.